The present TCR beta chain was sequenced within a study of T cells in Graves' hyperthyroidism and ophthalmopathy. Details on this clonotype: Antigen: not known.

Study-level points and caveats: Blood also held most thyroid clonotypes expanded beyond 0.001.

This CDR3 is built from 16 residues. Trimming removed 6 bases from V and 2 bases from J; junction bases left unmatched: 8. Germline assignment: CDR1 LNHDA and CDR2 SQIVND (reference sequence). It was RNA transcripts that yielded the amplified TCR beta CDR3 regions. HTBI primers were used for first-round RT-PCR of the TCR CDR3. One entry per CDR3 protein results from TCRdb running MiXCR on the multiplex PCR reads. The sample comprises under 700,000 distinct CDR3 sequences, 16% of which are singletons, and under 20% rests with the top ten. Over 18 months, lack of ophthalmopathy progression marked Graves' hyperthyroidism as stable.

Material for sequencing was blood. This clonotype was sampled from a woman aged 18-35 years with Graves' hyperthyroidism. V and J are TRBV19 and TRBJ1-2; 11 nucleotides agree with TRBD1. The CDR3 DNA sequence: TGTGCCAGTAGCCAGAATTGGGACAGGGGGAACTATGGCTACACCTTC. Its translation is CASSQNWDRGNYGYTF.